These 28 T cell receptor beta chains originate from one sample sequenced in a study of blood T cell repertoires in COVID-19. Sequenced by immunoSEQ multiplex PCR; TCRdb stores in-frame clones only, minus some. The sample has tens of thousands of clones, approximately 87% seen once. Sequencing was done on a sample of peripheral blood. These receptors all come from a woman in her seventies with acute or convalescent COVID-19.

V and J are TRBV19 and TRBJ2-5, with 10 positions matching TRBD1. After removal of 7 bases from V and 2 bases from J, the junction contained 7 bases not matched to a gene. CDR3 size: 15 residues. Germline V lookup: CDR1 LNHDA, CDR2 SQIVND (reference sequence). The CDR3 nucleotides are TGTGCCAGTAAGAAGGGACAGGGGTTACAAGAGACCCAGTACTTC. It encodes CASKKGQGLQETQYF.

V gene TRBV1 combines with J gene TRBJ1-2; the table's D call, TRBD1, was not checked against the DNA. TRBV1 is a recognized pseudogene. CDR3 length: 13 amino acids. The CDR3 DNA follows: TGCACCAGCAGCTCCAACAGGGGGTATGGCTACACCTTC. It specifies CTSSSNRGYGYTF.

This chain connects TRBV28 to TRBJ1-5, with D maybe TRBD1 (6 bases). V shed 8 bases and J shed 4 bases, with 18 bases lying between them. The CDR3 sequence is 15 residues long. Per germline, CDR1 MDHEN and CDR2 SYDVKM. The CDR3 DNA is TGTGCCAGCGACGCATTTACAGGGCCTAATCAGCCCCAGCATTTT. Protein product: CASDAFTGPNQPQHF.

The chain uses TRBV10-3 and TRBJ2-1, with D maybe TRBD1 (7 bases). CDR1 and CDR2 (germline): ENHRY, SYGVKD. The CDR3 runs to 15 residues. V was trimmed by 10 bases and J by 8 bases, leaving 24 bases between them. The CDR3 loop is CATGPGQGGVDEQFF. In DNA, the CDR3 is TGTGCCACCGGTCCGGGGCAGGGGGGAGTCGATGAGCAGTTCTTC.

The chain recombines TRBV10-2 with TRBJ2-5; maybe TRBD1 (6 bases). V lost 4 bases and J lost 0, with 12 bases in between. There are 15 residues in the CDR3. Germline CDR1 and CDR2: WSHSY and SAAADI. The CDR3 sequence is CASSGNTGYQETQYF. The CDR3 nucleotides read TGCGCCAGCAGTGGTAATACAGGGTACCAAGAGACCCAGTACTTC.

The CDR3: CASSSSRTGGYETQYF. CDR3 nucleotide sequence: TGTGCCAGCAGCTCGAGTAGGACAGGGGGCTATGAGACCCAGTACTTC. The chain is built from TRBV11-3 and TRBJ2-5; 11 bases align to TRBD1. Germline CDR1 reads SGHNT; CDR2 reads YENEEA. This CDR3 has 16 amino acids. Unmatched junction bases numbered 9, after V lost 4 bases and J lost 5 bases.

CDR3 in amino acids: CAISEPVYDTQYF. The CDR3 coding sequence is TGTGCCATCAGTGAGCCTGTTTATGATACGCAGTATTTT. The gene calls are TRBV10-3 and TRBJ2-3; D call uncertain. There are 13 residues in the CDR3. The V and J ends lost 2 bases and 6 bases respectively, with 9 bases between them. Germline CDR1 reads ENHRY; CDR2 reads SYGVKD.

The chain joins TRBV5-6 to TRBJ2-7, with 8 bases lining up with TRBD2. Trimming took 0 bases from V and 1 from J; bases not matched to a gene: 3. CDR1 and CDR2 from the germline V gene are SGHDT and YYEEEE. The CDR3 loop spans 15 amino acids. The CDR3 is CASSLAGGFSYEQYV. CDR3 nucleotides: TGTGCCAGCAGCTTGGCGGGAGGGTTTTCCTACGAGCAGTACGTC.

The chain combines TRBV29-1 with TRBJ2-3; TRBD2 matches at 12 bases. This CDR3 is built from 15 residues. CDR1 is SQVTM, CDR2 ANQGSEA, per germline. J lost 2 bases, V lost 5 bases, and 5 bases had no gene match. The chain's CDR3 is CSVRGLAGITDTQYF. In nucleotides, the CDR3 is TGCAGCGTTCGAGGACTAGCGGGAATCACAGATACGCAGTATTTT.

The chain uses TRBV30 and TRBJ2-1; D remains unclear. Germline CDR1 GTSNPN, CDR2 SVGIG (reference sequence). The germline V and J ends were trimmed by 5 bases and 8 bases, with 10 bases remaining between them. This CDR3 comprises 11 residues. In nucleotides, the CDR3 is TGTGCCTGGTCCCACTTGGATGAGCAGTTCTTC. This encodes CAWSHLDEQFF.

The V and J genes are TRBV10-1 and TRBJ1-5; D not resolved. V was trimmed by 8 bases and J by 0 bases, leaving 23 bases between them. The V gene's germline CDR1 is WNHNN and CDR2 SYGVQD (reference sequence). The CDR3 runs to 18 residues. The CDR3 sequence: CASPNLPPLPYSNQPQHF. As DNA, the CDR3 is TGCGCCAGCCCCAACTTACCCCCGCTGCCCTATAGCAATCAGCCCCAGCATTTT.

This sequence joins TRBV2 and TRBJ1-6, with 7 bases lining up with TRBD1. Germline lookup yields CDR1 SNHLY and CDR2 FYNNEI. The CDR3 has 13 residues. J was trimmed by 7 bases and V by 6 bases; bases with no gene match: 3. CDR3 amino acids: CASSWDRNSPLHF. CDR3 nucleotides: TGTGCCAGCAGCTGGGACAGAAATTCACCCCTCCACTTT.

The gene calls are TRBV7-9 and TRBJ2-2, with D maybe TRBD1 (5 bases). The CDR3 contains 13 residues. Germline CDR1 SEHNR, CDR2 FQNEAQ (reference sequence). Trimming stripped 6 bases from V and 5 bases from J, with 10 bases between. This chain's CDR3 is CASRLQATGELFF. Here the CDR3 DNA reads TGTGCCAGCAGATTACAGGCGACCGGGGAGCTGTTTTTT. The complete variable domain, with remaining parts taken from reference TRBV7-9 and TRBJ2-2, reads DTGVSQNPRHKITKRGQNVTFRCDPISEHNRLYWYRQTLGQGPEFLTYFQNEAQLEKSRLLSDRFSAERPKGSFSTLEIQRTEQGDSAMYLCASRLQATGELFFGEGSRLTVL.

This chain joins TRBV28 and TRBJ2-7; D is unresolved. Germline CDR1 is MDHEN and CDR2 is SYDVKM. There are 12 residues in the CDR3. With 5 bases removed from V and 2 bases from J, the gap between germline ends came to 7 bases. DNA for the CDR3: TGTGCCAGCAGTAGACGGGCCTACGAGCAGTACGTC. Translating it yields CASSRRAYEQYV.

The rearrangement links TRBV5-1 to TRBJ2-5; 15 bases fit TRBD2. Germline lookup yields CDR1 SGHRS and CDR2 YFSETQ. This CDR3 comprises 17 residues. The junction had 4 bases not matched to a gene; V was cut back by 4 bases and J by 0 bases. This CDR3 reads CASSPGLAGGYQETQYF. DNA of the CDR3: TGCGCCAGCAGCCCGGGACTAGCGGGGGGATACCAAGAGACCCAGTACTTC.

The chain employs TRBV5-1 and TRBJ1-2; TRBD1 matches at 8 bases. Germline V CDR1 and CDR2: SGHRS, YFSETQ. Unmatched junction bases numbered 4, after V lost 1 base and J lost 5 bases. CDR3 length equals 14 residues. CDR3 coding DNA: TGCGCCAGCAGCTTGTGGGACAGGCCGTATGGCTACACCTTC. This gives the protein CASSLWDRPYGYTF.

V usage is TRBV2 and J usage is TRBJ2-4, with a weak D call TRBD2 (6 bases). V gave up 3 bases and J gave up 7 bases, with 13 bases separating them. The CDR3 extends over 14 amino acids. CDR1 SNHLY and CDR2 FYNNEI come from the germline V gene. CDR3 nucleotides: TGTGCCAGCAGTGATGAGGGTGGGGGGAACATTCAGTACTTC. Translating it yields CASSDEGGGNIQYF.

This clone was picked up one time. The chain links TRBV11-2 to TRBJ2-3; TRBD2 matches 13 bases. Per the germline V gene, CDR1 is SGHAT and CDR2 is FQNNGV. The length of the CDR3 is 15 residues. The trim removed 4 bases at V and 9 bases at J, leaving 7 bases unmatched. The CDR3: CASSYGTSGAGTQYF. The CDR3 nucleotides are TGTGCCAGCAGCTACGGGACTAGCGGGGCAGGCACGCAGTATTTT.

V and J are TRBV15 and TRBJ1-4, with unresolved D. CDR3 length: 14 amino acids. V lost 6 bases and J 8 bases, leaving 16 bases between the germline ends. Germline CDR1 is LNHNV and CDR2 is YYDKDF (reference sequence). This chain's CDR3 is CATRIRVTAEKLFF. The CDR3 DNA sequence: TGTGCCACCAGGATAAGAGTTACCGCCGAAAAACTGTTTTTT.

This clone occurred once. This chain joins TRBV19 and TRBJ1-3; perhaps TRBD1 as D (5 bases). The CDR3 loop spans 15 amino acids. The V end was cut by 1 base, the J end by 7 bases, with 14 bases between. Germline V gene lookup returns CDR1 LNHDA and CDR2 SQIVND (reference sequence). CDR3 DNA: TGTGCCAGTAGTATAGCGGGCAGGGCATGGAACACCATATATTTT. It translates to CASSIAGRAWNTIYF.

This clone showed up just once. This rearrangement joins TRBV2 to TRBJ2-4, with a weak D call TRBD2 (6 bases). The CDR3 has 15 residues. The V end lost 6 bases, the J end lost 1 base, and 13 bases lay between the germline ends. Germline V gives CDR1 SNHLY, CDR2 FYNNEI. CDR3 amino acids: CASSPLAMAKNIQYF. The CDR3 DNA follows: TGTGCCAGCAGCCCTCTAGCGATGGCCAAAAACATTCAGTACTTC. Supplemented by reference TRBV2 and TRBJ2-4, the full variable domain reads EPEVTQTPSHQVTQMGQEVILRCVPISNHLYFYWYRQILGQKVEFLVSFYNNEISEKSEIFDDQFSVERPDGSNFTLKIRSTKLEDSAMYFCASSPLAMAKNIQYFGAGTRLSVL.

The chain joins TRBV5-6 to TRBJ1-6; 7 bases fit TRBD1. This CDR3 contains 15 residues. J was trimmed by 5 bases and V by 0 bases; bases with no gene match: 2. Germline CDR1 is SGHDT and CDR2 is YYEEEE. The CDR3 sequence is CASSLEQGHNSPLHF. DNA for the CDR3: TGTGCCAGCAGCTTGGAACAGGGGCATAATTCACCCCTCCACTTT.

CDR3 DNA sequence: TGTGCCAGCAGTCCCCGGGTATATGGCTACACCTTC. Its translation is CASSPRVYGYTF. V and J are TRBV2 and TRBJ1-2; no clear D. V lost 5 bases and J 5 bases, leaving 9 bases between the germline ends. CDR3 length equals 12 residues. CDR1 SNHLY and CDR2 FYNNEI come from the germline V gene.

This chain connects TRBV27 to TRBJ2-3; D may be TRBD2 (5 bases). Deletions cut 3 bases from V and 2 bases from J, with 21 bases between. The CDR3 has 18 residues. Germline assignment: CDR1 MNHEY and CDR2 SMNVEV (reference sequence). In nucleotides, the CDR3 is TGTGCCAGCAGTTTCTCCCCGGGGAGCGTAGTTTTCACAGATACGCAGTATTTT. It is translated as CASSFSPGSVVFTDTQYF.

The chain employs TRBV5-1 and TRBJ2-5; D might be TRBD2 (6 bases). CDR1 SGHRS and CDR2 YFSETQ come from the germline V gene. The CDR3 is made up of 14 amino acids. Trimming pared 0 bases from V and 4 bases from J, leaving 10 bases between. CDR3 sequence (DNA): TGCGCCAGCAGCTTGGACCCGGGAGTAGAGACCCAGTACTTC. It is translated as CASSLDPGVETQYF.

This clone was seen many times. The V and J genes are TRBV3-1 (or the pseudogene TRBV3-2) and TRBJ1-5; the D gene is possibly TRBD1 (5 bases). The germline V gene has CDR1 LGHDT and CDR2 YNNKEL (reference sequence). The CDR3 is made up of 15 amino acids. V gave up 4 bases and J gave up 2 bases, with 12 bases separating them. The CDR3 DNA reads TGTGCCAGCAGCCGCGGAGGGACCGGCAATCAGCCCCAGCATTTT. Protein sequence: CASSRGGTGNQPQHF.

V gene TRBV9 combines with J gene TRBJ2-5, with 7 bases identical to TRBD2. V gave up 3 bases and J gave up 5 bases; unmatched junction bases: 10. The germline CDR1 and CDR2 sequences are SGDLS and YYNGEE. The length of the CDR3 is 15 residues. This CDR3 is CASSASSGSPETQYF. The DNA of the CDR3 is TGTGCCAGCAGCGCGAGTAGCGGGTCCCCTGAGACCCAGTACTTC.

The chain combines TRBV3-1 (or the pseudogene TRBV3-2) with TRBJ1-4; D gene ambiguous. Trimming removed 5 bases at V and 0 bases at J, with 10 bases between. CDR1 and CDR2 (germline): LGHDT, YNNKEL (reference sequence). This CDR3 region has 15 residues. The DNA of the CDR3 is TGTGCCAGCAGCGGTTGGGGAGCAACTAATGAAAAACTGTTTTTT. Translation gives CASSGWGATNEKLFF.